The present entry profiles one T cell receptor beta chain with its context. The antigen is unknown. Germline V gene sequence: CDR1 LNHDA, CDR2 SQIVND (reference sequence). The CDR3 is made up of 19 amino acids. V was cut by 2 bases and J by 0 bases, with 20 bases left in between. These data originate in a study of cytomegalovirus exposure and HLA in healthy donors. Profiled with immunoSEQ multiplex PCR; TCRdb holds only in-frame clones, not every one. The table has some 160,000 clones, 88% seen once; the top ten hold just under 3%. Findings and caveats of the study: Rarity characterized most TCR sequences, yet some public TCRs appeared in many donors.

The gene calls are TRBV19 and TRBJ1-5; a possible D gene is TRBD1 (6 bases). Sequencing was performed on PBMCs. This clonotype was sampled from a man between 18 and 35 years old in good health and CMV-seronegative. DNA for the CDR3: TGTGCCAGTAGTATACAGCTTTCAGGGGTATCGTATAGCAATCAGCCCCAGCATTTT. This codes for CASSIQLSGVSYSNQPQHF.